This T cell receptor (beta chain) originates from a study of control samples from healthy donors and cancer patients. Clones were sequenced by immunoSEQ multiplex PCR, and TCRdb holds only the in-frame ones, with some missing. The table lists around 250,000 clones, roughly 82% of them singletons. The count of this clone is one. Sequences were obtained from PBMCs. This sequence originates from a woman aged 55-75 years with lung cancer.

The CDR3 loop is CASSTKKSGANVLTF. The CDR3 region has the DNA TGTGCCAGCAGCACCAAAAAATCTGGGGCCAACGTCCTGACTTTC. J is TRBJ2-6 and V is TRBV21-1; no check of the table's D call, TRBD1, against the DNA was made. TRBV21-1 is recorded as a pseudogene. The CDR3 spans 15 residues.